The next 7 T cell receptor beta chains were all read from a single sample in a study of blood T cell repertoires in COVID-19 (dated by TCRdb to about 2020). Library generation was performed with the immunoSEQ multiplex PCR assay. The immuneACCESS repertoire file appears here via TCRdb, limited to in-frame rearrangements. These files lack a portion of the clones; in checked studies, under half of the deficit traces to unresolved V genes, and the cause of the others is not known. The sample table holds hundreds of thousands of clones, of which about 90% were seen once. The top ten hold 2.5% to 3.5% of the sample. Sequenced sample: peripheral blood. These TCRs come from a woman younger than 45 with COVID-19, enrolled during active disease.

This clone occurred once. As DNA, the CDR3 is TGTGCCAGCAGCCCCCGGACGGGAAACAATGAAAAACTGTTTTTT. Protein product: CASSPRTGNNEKLFF. This rearrangement joins TRBV7-2 to TRBJ1-4; D uncertain. The CDR3 contains 15 residues. The V gene's germline CDR1 is SGHTA and CDR2 FQGNSA. V lost 5 bases and J 5 bases, leaving 15 bases between the germline ends.

The rearrangement links TRBV5-1 to TRBJ2-3; 11 nucleotides align to TRBD2. The V gene end was trimmed by 4 bases and the J gene end by 1 base; junction bases not matched to a gene: 5. Germline CDR1 is SGHRS and CDR2 is YFSETQ. The CDR3 runs 16 residues. CDR3 nucleotides: TGCGCCAGCAGCGCGGGACTAGCGGACCGCACAGATACGCAGTATTTT. Translated: CASSAGLADRTDTQYF.

The chain uses TRBV7-8 and TRBJ1-2; possible D gene TRBD1, 5 bases. Trimming cost V 1 base and J 8 bases, with 17 bases left between them. This CDR3 region has 15 residues. CDR1 is SGHVS and CDR2 is FQNEAQ in the germline V gene. The CDR3 region is CASSLDYSLPGGYTF. CDR3 sequence (DNA): TGTGCCAGCAGCTTAGACTATAGCCTACCAGGGGGCTACACCTTC.

The sample holds a few counts of this clone. The chain employs TRBV27 and TRBJ1-2; tentatively, D is TRBD1 (5 bases). The V gene lost 6 bases and the J gene lost 5 bases, with 22 bases spanning the gap. CDR1 is MNHEY, CDR2 SMNVEV, per germline (reference sequence). The CDR3 has 16 residues. CDR3 bases: TGTGCCAGCAGCCGGCGGGGGTCCGATAGAGAGTATGGCTACACCTTC. Translated: CASSRRGSDREYGYTF.

V usage is TRBV6-2 or TRBV6-3 and J usage is TRBJ1-1, with 8 bases matching TRBD1. This CDR3 is built from 14 residues. Trimming cost V 2 bases and J 3 bases; bases outside gene matches: 2. The germline CDR1 and CDR2 sequences are MNHEY and SVGEGT. DNA of the CDR3: TGTGCCAGCAGTTACCAGGGGGCATACACTGAAGCTTTCTTT. Its translation is CASSYQGAYTEAFF.

This clone was seen a handful of times. The chain is built from TRBV7-9 and TRBJ1-1; TRBD1 might be the D (5 bases). Trimming removed 2 bases at V and 0 bases at J, with 7 bases between. The CDR3 has 14 residues. The germline V gene encodes CDR1 SEHNR and CDR2 FQNEAQ (reference sequence). The CDR3, as DNA: TGTGCCAGCAGCTTAATAGGGGTGAACACTGAAGCTTTCTTT. Translation gives CASSLIGVNTEAFF. The full variable domain, rest sourced from reference TRBV7-9 and TRBJ1-1, is DTGVSQNPRHKITKRGQNVTFRCDPISEHNRLYWYRQTLGQGPEFLTYFQNEAQLEKSRLLSDRFSAERPKGSFSTLEIQRTEQGDSAMYLCASSLIGVNTEAFFGQGTRLTVV.

The gene calls are TRBV12-5 and TRBJ1-5; 10 positions agree with TRBD1. The trim removed 4 bases at V and 0 bases at J, leaving 6 bases unmatched. From germline, CDR1 is LGHNT and CDR2 FRNRAP. This CDR3 has 17 residues. As DNA, the CDR3 is TGTGCTAGTGGTTATTTCGACAGGGGGCCTAGCAATCAGCCCCAGCATTTT. Translated: CASGYFDRGPSNQPQHF.